This TCR beta chain was identified during a study of T cell repertoires in cytomegalovirus infection (dated by TCRdb to the late 2010s). Looking at the study overall: Peptide stimulations targeted recently identified HLA-C-restricted CMV epitopes, whose presentation resists viral immunomodulation, together with well-studied HLA-B-restricted epitopes. Donor HLA type was relevant to the analysis, because carriage of CMV infection together with the matching HLA type was indicated by public TCR beta signatures.

The germline V gene sets CDR1 to SGHVS and CDR2 to FQNEAQ. The junction carries 14 bases between V and J, which are trimmed by 1 base and 4 bases respectively. The CDR3 spans 15 residues, from the cysteine through the phenylalanine. Only the CDR3 part of the read is kept: 45 bases, read in frame from the first base. Remarks on this clonotype: The antigen it recognizes is unknown. The record has no base qualities; no much larger clone is one base away.

The instrument given in TCRdb is Illumina HiSeq 1500. TCRdb cleaned the public reads at Q25 with fastp, built clones with MiXCR and kept in-frame beta chains. Each entry merges the rows of one CDR3 protein and shows their most common DNA and genes. In all, the sample holds nearly 700,000 distinct CDR3 sequences, and about 33% of those were seen once. 15% to 20% of the sample lies in the top ten. The sample's treatment or condition label, decoded: in vitro stimulation with specific CMV peptide epitopes to enrich CMV-specific T cells. Results the study describes overall, beyond this receptor: The ex vivo response was dominated by HLA-C-restricted CMV-specific TCR beta clonotypes, which also provided the single most frequent clonotype in two of eight donors. In both this cohort and an independent cohort of several hundred donors, the cumulative frequency of public TCR beta family members distinguished carriers of CMV infection plus the relevant HLA type.

The sample was cultured PBMCs, taken from culture after CMV antigen stimulation. The sequence joins TRBV7-8 to TRBJ2-7, and TRBD2 may be the D gene, going by 5 matching bases. The TCR sequence derives from a human donor in good health (CMV status not recorded). Some clones in this sample may be carry-over from other donors' samples. The nucleotide sequence reads as follows: TGTGCCAGCAGCTTAGGCGGGCCGTCTCTTTACGAGCAGTACTTC. It encodes CASSLGGPSLYEQYF. With the rest looked up from the reference TRBV7-8 and TRBJ2-7 genes rather than sequenced, the full variable domain is GAGVSQSPRYKVAKRGQDVALRCDPISGHVSLFWYQQALGQGPEFLTYFQNEAQLDKSGLPSDRFFAERPEGSVSTLKIQRTQQEDSAVYLCASSLGGPSLYEQYFGPGTRLTVT.